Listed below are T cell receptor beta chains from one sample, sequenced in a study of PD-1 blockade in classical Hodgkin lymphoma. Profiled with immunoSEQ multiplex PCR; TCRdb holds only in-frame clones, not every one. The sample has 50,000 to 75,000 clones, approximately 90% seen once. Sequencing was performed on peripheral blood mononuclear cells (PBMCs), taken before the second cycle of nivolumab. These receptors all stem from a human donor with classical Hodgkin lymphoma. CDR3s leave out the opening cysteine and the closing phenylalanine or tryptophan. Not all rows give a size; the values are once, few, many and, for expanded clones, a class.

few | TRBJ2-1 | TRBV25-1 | ASSAYTGTGLGQF
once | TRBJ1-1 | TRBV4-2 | ASSQKPSGDTEAF
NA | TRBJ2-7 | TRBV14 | ASSPPGREGTYEQY
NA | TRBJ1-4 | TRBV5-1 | ASSLGREGEKLF
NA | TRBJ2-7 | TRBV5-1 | ASSLAPAYEQY
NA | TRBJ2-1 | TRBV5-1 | ASSLDALGSYNEQF
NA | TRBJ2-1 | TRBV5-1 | ASSLYTSAVYNEQF
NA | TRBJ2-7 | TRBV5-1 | ASRDTSYEQY
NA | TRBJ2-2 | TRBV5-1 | ASMPGQKNTGELF
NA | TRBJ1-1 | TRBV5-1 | ASSSQSYTEAF
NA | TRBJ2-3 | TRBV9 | ASSVVGTDTQY
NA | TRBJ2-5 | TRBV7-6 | ASSRGGRDPTRAQY
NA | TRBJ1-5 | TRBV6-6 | ASRIGQGSSQPQH
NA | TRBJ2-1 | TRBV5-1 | ASNQDPSPYNEQF
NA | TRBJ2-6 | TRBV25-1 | ASRATGGSGANVLT
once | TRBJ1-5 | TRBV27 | ASRPGLNNQPQH
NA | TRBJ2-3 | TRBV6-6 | ASSYSAGGPHDTQY